This entry features one TCR beta chain sequence. Its antigen is still unknown. The CDR3 covers 11 residues. Per the germline V gene, CDR1 is SGHTA and CDR2 is FQGNSA. V lost 2 bases and J lost 11, with 10 bases in between. Sequencing used immunoSEQ multiplex PCR; TCRdb keeps in-frame clones, though not all of them. The data contain 20,000 to 25,000 clones, less than 75% of them seen just once; the ten biggest clones take up 1% to 1.5%. This sample stems from a study of PD-1 blockade in classical Hodgkin lymphoma. Study-wide points: Complete responders matched newly diagnosed patients in baseline diversity. A significant rise in TCR diversity by C4D1 was seen for CD4+ but not CD8+ cells.

The sample's time point: cycle 4 day 1 (C4D1), after five to seven weeks of nivolumab. All patients relapsed after autologous stem cell transplantation, and brentuximab vedotin exposure varied. Magnetic negative selection served to purify CD4+ T cells out of PBMCs that had been thawed. Best responses were complete response, partial response or progressive disease. The sequencing used CD4+ T cells from blood, collected before the fourth cycle of nivolumab. The TCR comes from a human donor with classical Hodgkin lymphoma. The J gene is TRBJ2-7, the V gene TRBV7-2, with a possible D match to TRBD1 (5 bases). The CDR3 sequence: CASSLQGKEYF. The CDR3 bases are TGTGCCAGCAGCTTACAGGGAAAGGAGTACTTC.